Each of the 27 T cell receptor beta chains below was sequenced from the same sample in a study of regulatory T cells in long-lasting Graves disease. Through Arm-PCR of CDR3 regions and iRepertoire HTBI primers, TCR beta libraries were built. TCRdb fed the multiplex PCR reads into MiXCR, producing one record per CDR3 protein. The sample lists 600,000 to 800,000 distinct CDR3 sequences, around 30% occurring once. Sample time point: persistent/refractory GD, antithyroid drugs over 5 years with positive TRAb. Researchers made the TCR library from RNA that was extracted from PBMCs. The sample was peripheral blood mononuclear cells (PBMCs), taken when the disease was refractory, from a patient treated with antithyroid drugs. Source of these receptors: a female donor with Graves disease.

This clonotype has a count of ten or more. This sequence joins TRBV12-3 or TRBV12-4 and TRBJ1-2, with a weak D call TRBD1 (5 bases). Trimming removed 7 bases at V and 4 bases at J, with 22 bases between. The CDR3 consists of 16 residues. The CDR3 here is CASTFAGGTGGYGYTF. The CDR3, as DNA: TGTGCCAGCACCTTTGCCGGGGGGACTGGGGGCTATGGCTACACCTTC.

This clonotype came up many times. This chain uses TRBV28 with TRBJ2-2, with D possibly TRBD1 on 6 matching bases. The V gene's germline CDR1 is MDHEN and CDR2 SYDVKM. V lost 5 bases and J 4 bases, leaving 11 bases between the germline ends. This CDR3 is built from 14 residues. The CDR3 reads CASSPQGSTGELFF. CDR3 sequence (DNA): TGTGCCAGCAGTCCACAGGGAAGCACCGGGGAGCTGTTTTTT.

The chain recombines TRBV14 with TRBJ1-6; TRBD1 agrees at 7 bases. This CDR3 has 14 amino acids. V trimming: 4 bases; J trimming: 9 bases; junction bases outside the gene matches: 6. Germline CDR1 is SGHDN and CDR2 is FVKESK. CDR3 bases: TGTGCCAGCAGCCCTCACAGGGGAAGTTCACCCCTCCACTTT. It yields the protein CASSPHRGSSPLHF.

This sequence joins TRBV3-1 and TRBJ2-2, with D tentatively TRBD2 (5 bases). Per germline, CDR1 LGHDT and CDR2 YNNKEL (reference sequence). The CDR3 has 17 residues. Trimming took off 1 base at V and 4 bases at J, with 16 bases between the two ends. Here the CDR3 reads CASSQVGLGGPTGELFF. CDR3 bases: TGTGCCAGCAGCCAAGTAGGCCTAGGAGGTCCCACCGGGGAGCTGTTTTTT.

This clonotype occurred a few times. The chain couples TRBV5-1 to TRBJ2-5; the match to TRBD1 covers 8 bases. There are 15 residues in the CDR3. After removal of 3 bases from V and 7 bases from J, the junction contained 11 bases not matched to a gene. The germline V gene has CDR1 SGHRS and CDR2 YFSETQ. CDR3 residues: CASSSGTGSGWTQYF. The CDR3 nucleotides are TGCGCCAGCAGCTCTGGGACAGGCAGTGGGTGGACCCAGTACTTC.

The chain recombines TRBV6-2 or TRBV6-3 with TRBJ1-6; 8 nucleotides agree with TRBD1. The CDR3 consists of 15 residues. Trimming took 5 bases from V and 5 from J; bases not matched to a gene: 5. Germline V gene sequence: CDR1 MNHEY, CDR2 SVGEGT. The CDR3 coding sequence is TGTGCCAGCAGTAGATTGGGACAGGATAATTCACCCCTCCACTTT. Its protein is CASSRLGQDNSPLHF.

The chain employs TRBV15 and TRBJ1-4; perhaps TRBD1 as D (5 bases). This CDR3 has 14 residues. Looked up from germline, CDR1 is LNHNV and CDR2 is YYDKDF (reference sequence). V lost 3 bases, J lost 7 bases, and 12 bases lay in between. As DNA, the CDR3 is TGTGCCACCAGCAGCGGAGGGCAGGGTGAAAAACTGTTTTTT. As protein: CATSSGGQGEKLFF.

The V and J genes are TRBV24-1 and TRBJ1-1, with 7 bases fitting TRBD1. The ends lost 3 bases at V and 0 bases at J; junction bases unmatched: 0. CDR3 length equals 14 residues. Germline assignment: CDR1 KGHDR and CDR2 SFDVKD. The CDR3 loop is CATSDGTVNTEAFF. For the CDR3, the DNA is TGTGCCACCAGTGATGGGACAGTGAACACTGAAGCTTTCTTT.

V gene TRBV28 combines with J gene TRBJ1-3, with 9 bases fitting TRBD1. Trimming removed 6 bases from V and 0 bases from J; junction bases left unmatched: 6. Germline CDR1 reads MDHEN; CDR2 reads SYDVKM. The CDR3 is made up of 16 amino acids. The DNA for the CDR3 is TGTGCCAGCAGCTGGACAGGGGTCTCCTCTGGAAACACCATATATTTT. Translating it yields CASSWTGVSSGNTIYF. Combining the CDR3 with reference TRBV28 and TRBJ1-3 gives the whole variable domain DVKVTQSSRYLVKRTGEKVFLECVQDMDHENMFWYRQDPGLGLRLIYFSYDVKMKEKGDIPEGYSVSREKKERFSLILESASTNQTSMYLCASSWTGVSSGNTIYFGEGSWLTVV.

The CDR3 loop is CASSPGSTGTNPYEQYF. DNA of the CDR3: TGTGCCAGCTCACCAGGGTCTACCGGGACTAACCCCTACGAGCAGTACTTC. The chain employs TRBV18 and TRBJ2-7; 7 bases agree with TRBD2. There are 17 residues in the CDR3. The J segment lost 2 bases and the V segment lost 2 bases, leaving 12 bases of the junction unmatched. The germline CDR1 and CDR2 sequences are KGHSH and LQKENI.

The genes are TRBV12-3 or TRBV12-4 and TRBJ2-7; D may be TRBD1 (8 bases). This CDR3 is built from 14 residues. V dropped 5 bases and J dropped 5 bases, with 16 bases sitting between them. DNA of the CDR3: TGTGCCAGCAGTCGGGGACAGGCGGGAGACGAGCAGTACTTC. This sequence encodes CASSRGQAGDEQYF.

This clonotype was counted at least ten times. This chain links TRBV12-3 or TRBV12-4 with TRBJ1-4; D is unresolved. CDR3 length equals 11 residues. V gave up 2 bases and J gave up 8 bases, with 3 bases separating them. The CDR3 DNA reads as TGTGCCAGCAGTTTATGGGAAAAACTGTTTTTT. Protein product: CASSLWEKLFF.

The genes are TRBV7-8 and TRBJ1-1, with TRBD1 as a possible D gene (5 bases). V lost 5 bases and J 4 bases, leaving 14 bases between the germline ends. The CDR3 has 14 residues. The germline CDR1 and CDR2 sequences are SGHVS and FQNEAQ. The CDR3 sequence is CASSPGGGVTEAFF. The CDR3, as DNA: TGTGCCAGCAGCCCCGGTGGAGGGGTCACTGAAGCTTTCTTT.

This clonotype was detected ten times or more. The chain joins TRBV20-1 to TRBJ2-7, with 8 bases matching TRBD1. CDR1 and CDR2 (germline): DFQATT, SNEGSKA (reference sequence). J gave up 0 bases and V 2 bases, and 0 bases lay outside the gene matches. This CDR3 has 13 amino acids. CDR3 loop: CSARQGASYEQYF. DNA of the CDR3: TGCAGTGCTAGACAGGGGGCCTCCTACGAGCAGTACTTC.

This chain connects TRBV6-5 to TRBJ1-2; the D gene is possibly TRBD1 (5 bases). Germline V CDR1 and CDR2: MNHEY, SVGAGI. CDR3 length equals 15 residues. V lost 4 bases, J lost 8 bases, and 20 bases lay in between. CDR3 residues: CASSSPRRGGWGYTF. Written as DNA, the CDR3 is TGTGCCAGCAGTTCTCCCCGTCGGGGCGGGTGGGGCTACACCTTC.

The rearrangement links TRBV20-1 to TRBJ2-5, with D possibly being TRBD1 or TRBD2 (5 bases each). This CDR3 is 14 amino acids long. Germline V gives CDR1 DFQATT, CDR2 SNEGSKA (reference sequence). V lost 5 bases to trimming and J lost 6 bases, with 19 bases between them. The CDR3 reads CSARSGGRGKTQYF. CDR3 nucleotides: TGCAGTGCTCGATCTGGGGGAAGGGGAAAGACCCAGTACTTC.

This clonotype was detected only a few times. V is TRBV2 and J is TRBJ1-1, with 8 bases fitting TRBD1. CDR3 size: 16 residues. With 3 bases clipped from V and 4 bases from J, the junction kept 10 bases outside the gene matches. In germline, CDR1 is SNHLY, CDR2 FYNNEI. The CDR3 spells CASSDRLVQGGTEAFF. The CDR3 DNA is TGTGCCAGCAGTGACCGACTGGTACAGGGGGGCACTGAAGCTTTCTTT.

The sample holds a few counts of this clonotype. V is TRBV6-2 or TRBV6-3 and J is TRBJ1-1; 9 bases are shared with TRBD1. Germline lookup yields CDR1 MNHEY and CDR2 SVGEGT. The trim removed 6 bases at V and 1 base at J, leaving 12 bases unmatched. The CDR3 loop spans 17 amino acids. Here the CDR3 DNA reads TGTGCCAGCAGCACCCCCCCCCTACAGGGGGCGAACACTGAAGCTTTCTTT. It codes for CASSTPPLQGANTEAFF.

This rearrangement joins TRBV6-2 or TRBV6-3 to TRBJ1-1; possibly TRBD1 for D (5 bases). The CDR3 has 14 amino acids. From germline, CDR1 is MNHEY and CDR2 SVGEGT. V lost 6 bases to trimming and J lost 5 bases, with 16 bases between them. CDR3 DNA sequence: TGTGCCAGCAGCCCTGGGTTTCACAGGACTGAAGCTTTCTTT. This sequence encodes CASSPGFHRTEAFF.

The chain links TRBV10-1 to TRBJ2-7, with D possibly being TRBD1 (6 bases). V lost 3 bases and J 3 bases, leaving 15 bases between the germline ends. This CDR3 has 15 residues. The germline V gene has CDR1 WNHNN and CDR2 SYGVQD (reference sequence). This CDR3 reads CASSDGAGAGYEQYF. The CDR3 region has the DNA TGCGCCAGCAGTGACGGGGCAGGGGCTGGCTACGAGCAGTACTTC.

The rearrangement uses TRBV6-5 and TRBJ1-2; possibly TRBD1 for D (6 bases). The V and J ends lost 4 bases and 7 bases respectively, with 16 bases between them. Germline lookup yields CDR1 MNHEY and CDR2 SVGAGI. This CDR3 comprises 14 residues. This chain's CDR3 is CASSSRQGGFGYTF. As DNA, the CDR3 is TGTGCCAGCAGTTCCCGCCAAGGGGGATTTGGCTACACCTTC.

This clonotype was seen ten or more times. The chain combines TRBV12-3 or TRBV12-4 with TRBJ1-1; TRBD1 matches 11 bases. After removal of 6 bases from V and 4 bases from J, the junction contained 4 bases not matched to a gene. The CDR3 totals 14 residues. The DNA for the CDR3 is TGTGCCAGCAGGGGACAGGGGGAGGGCACTGAAGCTTTCTTT. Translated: CASRGQGEGTEAFF.

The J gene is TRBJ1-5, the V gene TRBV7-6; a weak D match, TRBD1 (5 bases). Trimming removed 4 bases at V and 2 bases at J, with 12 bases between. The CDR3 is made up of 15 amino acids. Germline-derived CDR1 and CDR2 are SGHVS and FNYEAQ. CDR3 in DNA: TGTGCCAGCAGCTCAGGACTGGGGGGCAATCAGCCCCAGCATTTT. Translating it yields CASSSGLGGNQPQHF. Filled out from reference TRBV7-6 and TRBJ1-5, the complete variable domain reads GAGVSQSPRYKVTKRGQDVALRCDPISGHVSLYWYRQALGQGPEFLTYFNYEAQQDKSGLPNDRFSAERPEGSISTLTIQRTEQRDSAMYRCASSSGLGGNQPQHFGDGTRLSIL.

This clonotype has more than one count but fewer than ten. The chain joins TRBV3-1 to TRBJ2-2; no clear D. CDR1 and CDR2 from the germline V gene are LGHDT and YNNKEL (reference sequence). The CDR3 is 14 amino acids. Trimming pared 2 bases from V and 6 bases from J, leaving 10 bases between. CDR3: CASSQNSFAGELFF. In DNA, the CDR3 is TGTGCCAGCAGCCAAAATTCTTTCGCCGGGGAGCTGTTTTTT.

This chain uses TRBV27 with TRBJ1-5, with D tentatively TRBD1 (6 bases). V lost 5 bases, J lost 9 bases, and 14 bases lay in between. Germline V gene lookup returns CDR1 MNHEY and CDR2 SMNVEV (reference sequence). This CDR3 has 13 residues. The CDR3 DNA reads TGTGCCAGCAGTCCTTCACAGGGACGGCCCCAGCATTTT. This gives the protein CASSPSQGRPQHF.

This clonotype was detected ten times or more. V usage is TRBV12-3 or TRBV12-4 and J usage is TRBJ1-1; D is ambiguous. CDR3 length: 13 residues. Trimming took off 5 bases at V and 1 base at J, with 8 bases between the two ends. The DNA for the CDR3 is TGTGCCAGCAGTGATGACCCGAACACTGAAGCTTTCTTT. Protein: CASSDDPNTEAFF.

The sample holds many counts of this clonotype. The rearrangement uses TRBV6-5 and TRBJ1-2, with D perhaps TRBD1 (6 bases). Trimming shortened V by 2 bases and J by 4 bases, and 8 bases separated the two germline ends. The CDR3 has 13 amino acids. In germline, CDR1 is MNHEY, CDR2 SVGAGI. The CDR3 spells CASSYGQSYGYTF. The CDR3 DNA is TGTGCCAGCAGTTACGGACAGTCCTATGGCTACACCTTC.